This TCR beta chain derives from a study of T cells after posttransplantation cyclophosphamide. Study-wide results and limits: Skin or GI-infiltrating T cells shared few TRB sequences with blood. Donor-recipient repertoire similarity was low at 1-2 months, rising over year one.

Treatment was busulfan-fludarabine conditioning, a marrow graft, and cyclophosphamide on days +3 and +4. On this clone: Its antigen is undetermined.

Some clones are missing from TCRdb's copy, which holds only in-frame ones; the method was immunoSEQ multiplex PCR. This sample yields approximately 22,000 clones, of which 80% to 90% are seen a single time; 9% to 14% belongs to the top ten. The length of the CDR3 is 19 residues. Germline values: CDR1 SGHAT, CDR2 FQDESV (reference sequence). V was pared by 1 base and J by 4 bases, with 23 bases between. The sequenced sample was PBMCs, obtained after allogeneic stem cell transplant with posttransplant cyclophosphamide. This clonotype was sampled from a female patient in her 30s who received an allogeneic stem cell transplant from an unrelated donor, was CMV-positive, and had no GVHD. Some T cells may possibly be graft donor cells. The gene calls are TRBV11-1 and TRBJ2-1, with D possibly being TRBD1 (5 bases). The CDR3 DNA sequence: TGTGCCAGCAGCTTAGGCATCAGGGATCGAGAGAGAAATTACAATGAGCAGTTCTTC. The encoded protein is CASSLGIRDRERNYNEQFF.